This passage covers 25 T cell receptor beta chains from one sample sequenced in a study of breast tumors, draining lymph nodes, adjacent tissues. Breast cancer patients provided tissue from their axillary draining lymph nodes. TCRdb redid the calling of the multiplex PCR reads with MiXCR, one entry per CDR3 protein. The repertoire holds over 250,000 distinct CDR3 sequences, with over 25% as singletons. The sample consisted of axillary lymph node tissue. The source of these receptors is a female donor with breast cancer. Some clones in this sample may be carry-over from other donors' samples.

This clonotype was observed once. The chain has TRBV5-4 and TRBJ1-2, with D perhaps TRBD1 (6 bases). This CDR3 region has 14 residues. Germline assignment: CDR1 SGHNT and CDR2 YYREEE (reference sequence). The germline V and J ends were trimmed by 5 bases and 3 bases, with 14 bases remaining between them. The CDR3 sequence: CASRAPGGHYGYTF. CDR3 bases: TGTGCCAGCAGAGCTCCTGGGGGGCACTATGGCTACACCTTC.

As regards this clonotype: A much more abundant neighbour one base away suggests this may be a read error. The CDR3 does not close with the conserved phenylalanine or tryptophan, likely indicating a read error. The J gene is TRBJ1-2, the V gene TRBV5-5; weak D call: TRBD1 (6 bases). CDR3 size: 11 residues. V was pared by 4 bases and J by 9 bases, with 10 bases between. Germline CDR1 and CDR2: SGHKS and YYEKEE (reference sequence). This CDR3 reads CASSQDRSYTL. CDR3 sequence (DNA): TGTGCCAGCAGCCAGGACAGAAGCTACACCCTC.

The CDR3 nucleotides read TGTGCCAGCAGCTTGGAATTTGAGTTTTGGGTTAAAGAGACCCAGTACTTC. Protein: CASSLEFEFWVKETQYF. The gene calls are TRBV5-5 and TRBJ2-5; D remains ambiguous. Germline CDR1 and CDR2: SGHKS and YYEKEE (reference sequence). V was trimmed by 0 bases and J by 3 bases, leaving 18 bases between them. This CDR3 spans 17 amino acids.

This clonotype was observed at least ten times. J is TRBJ1-5 and V is TRBV20-1; D ambiguous. The CDR3 has 13 residues. The ends were cut back, 5 bases at V and 9 bases at J, with 17 bases in the middle. CDR1 is DFQATT, CDR2 SNEGSKA, per germline (reference sequence). The CDR3 region is CSASRTEAGPQHF. The CDR3 nucleotides are TGCAGTGCTTCTCGGACGGAAGCTGGGCCCCAGCATTTT.

Concerning this clonotype: At one end the junction does not follow the germline gene, possibly because of a read error. This sequence joins TRBV10-3 and TRBJ1-2, with 9 bases aligning to TRBD1. Germline CDR1 reads ENHRY; CDR2 reads SYGVKD. The CDR3 is 15 residues long. The CDR3 coding sequence is TGTGCCCCGAGCCCGGGACAGGGAGGTAACTATAGCTACACCTTC. It specifies CAPSPGQGGNYSYTF.

Comments on this clonotype: Being one base from a much bigger clone, this may be a read error. The rearrangement links TRBV9 to TRBJ1-2, with D tentatively TRBD1 (5 bases). The CDR3 has 15 residues. The germline gives CDR1 SGDLS, CDR2 YYNGEE. The CDR3 DNA is TGTGCCAGCAGCGTAGAGGGGTTGGGAGCCTATGGCTCCACCTTC. It translates to CASSVEGLGAYGSTF. Full variable domain (rest looked up from reference TRBV9 and TRBJ1-2): DSGVTQTPKHLITATGQRVTLRCSPRSGDLSVYWYQQSLDQGLQFLIQYYNGEERAKGNILERFSAQQFPDLHSELNLSSLELGDSALYFCASSVEGLGAYGSTFGSGTRLTVV.

Comment on this clonotype: A much larger clone lies a single base off, so this may be a read error. The rearrangement uses TRBV7-3 and TRBJ2-2; D perhaps matches TRBD1 (6 bases). The CDR3 extends over 19 amino acids. From germline, CDR1 is SGHTA and CDR2 FQGTGA. CDR3 in amino acids: CASSLNPYTGMKNPGELFF. In nucleotides, the CDR3 is TGTGCCAGCAGCTTAAATCCGTATACAGGGATGAAGAACCCCGGGGAGCTGTTTTTT. Supplemented by reference TRBV7-3 and TRBJ2-2, the full variable domain reads GAGVSQTPSNKVTEKGKYVELRCDPISGHTALYWYRQSLGQGPEFLIYFQGTGAADDSGLPNDRFFAVRPEGSVSTLKIQRTERGDSAVYLCASSLNPYTGMKNPGELFFGEGSRLTVL.

This clonotype appeared a few times. A much larger clone differs from this one at a single base, so this may be a read error. The V and J genes are TRBV6-6 and TRBJ2-3; TRBD1 might be the D (5 bases). Germline lookup yields CDR1 MNHNY and CDR2 SVGAGI (reference sequence). V lost 5 bases and J lost 6, with 15 bases in between. CDR3 size: 14 residues. CDR3 coding DNA: TGTGCCAGCAGTCCCAGGGTGTCTACCGATACGCAGTATTTT. This encodes CASSPRVSTDTQYF.

This clonotype was recorded a few times. The chain couples TRBV12-3 or TRBV12-4 to TRBJ2-1, with unresolved D. V was shortened by 6 bases and J by 8 bases, with 11 bases between the two germline ends. The CDR3 contains 12 residues. CDR3: CASSNLPDEQFF. The CDR3 DNA reads TGTGCCAGCAGCAACCTACCGGATGAGCAGTTCTTC.

With respect to this clonotype: Just one base apart from a much larger clone, this may be a read error. The V gene is TRBV5-4, the J gene TRBJ2-5; D might be TRBD2 (5 bases). CDR1 is SGHNT and CDR2 is YYREEE in the germline V gene (reference sequence). The CDR3 covers 14 residues. V was shortened by 0 bases and J by 4 bases, with 10 bases between the two germline ends. CDR3 sequence: CASSLGLAPETQYF. The CDR3 nucleotides are TGTGCCAGCAGCTTGGGTCTAGCCCCAGAGACCCAGTACTTC.

The chain joins TRBV28 to TRBJ1-5, with D possibly matching TRBD1 (5 bases). The CDR3 loop spans 13 amino acids. Looked up from germline, CDR1 is MDHEN and CDR2 is SYDVKM. With 3 bases removed from V and 5 bases from J, the gap between germline ends came to 8 bases. The CDR3 sequence: CASSFGTDQPQHF. CDR3 bases: TGTGCCAGCAGTTTTGGGACGGATCAGCCCCAGCATTTT.

This clonotype is a singleton in its sample. Possible read error: a much larger clone is one base away. V gene TRBV11-2 combines with J gene TRBJ2-3; D unclear. Germline CDR1 reads SGHAT; CDR2 reads FQNNGV. This CDR3 is built from 14 residues. CDR3 DNA: TGTGCCAGCAGCTTAGTAGTTCCTCCAGATGCGCAGTATTTT. Translated: CASSLVVPPDAQYF. Full variable domain (rest looked up from reference TRBV11-2 and TRBJ2-3): EAGVAQSPRYKIIEKRQSVAFWCNPISGHATLYWYQQILGQGPKLLIQFQNNGVVDDSQLPKDRFSAERLKGVDSTLKIQPAKLEDSAVYLCASSLVVPPDAQYFGPGTRLTVL.

This clonotype was detected once. The V and J genes are TRBV30 and TRBJ2-7; D not resolved. The germline gives CDR1 GTSNPN, CDR2 SVGIG (reference sequence). V shed 3 bases and J shed 4 bases, with 16 bases lying between them. The CDR3 contains 14 residues. The CDR3 loop is CAWRSVRLGYEQYF. In nucleotides, the CDR3 is TGTGCCTGGAGGAGCGTGAGGCTAGGTTACGAGCAGTACTTC.

Remarks on this clonotype: A read error may explain this, as a much larger clone is one base away. The chain has TRBV6-6 and TRBJ1-5, with 8 bases that match TRBD1. The germline V gene has CDR1 MNHNY and CDR2 SVGAGI (reference sequence). This CDR3 comprises 14 residues. This chain's CDR3 is CASNRGNSTQPQHF. CDR3 in DNA: TGTGCCAGCAACAGGGGGAATAGCACTCAGCCCCAGCATTTT.

This clonotype occurred many times. The J gene is TRBJ1-2, the V gene TRBV6-1, with TRBD1 matching over 7 bases. The germline V gene encodes CDR1 MNHNS and CDR2 SASEGT. The ends lost 1 base at V and 2 bases at J; junction bases unmatched: 4. The CDR3 is made up of 15 amino acids. CDR3 coding DNA: TGTGCCAGCAGTGAAGGTACAGGGGAAAACTATGGCTACACCTTC. This encodes CASSEGTGENYGYTF.

The chain combines TRBV7-2 with TRBJ2-1; no firm D call. The V gene's germline CDR1 is SGHTA and CDR2 FQGNSA. The V end was cut by 5 bases, the J end by 8 bases, with 7 bases between. This CDR3 has 11 residues. DNA of the CDR3: TGTGCCAGCAGCCCTTACGATGAGCAGTTCTTC. It encodes CASSPYDEQFF.

This clonotype has at least ten counts. V is TRBV7-9 and J is TRBJ2-7; D unresolved. Germline lookup yields CDR1 SEHNR and CDR2 FQNEAQ (reference sequence). Trimming cost V 5 bases and J 7 bases, with 12 bases left between them. The CDR3 loop spans 12 amino acids. Written as DNA, the CDR3 is TGTGCCAGCAGCCCCCGCGCGAGTGAGCAGTACTTC. Translation gives CASSPRASEQYF.

For this clonotype: A much larger clone lies one base from this, so it may be a read error. This chain joins TRBV5-1 and TRBJ2-7, with D maybe TRBD2 (6 bases). The CDR3 runs 15 residues. Germline V CDR1 and CDR2: SGHRS, YFSETQ. Trimming removed 0 bases from V and 7 bases from J, with 17 bases in between. The CDR3 bases are TGCGCCAGCAGCTTGGCCTCTACCGGGAGTTGGGAGCAGTACTTC. It translates to CASSLASTGSWEQYF.

As regards this clonotype: Compared with germline, one end of the junction differs, possibly owing to a read error. The chain joins TRBV6-6 to TRBJ2-3, with 9 positions matching TRBD2. The CDR3 runs 17 residues. Germline CDR1 is MNHNY and CDR2 is SVGAGI (reference sequence). The DNA for the CDR3 is TGTGCCTGCAGTTACTCATCTAGCGGGGCCTGGGGGGATACGCAGTATTTT. This translates into CACSYSSSGAWGDTQYF.

This clonotype has at least ten counts. V and J are TRBV19 and TRBJ2-5; D gene ambiguous. CDR1 and CDR2 from the germline V gene are LNHDA and SQIVND (reference sequence). The CDR3 consists of 13 residues. V gave up 2 bases and J gave up 2 bases, with 6 bases separating them. The CDR3 DNA sequence: TGTGCCAGTAGTATACAGTTACAAGAGACCCAGTACTTC. Translating it yields CASSIQLQETQYF.

This clonotype was seen at least ten times. This chain connects TRBV20-1 to TRBJ1-5; TRBD1 agrees at 9 bases. Germline CDR1 and CDR2: DFQATT and SNEGSKA (reference sequence). V was clipped by 0 bases and J by 3 bases; unmatched bases: 6. This CDR3 spans 16 amino acids. Here the CDR3 DNA reads TGCAGTGCTAGAGAATTCGGGACAGGGAACAATCAGCCCCAGCATTTT. Translating gives CSAREFGTGNNQPQHF.

This clonotype was recorded a few times. A read error may be the cause here, since a much bigger clone is one base away. This chain's CDR3 is CATQRFGDEQYF. The CDR3 bases are TGTGCCACCCAGCGGTTTGGGGACGAGCAGTACTTC. V gene TRBV6-6 combines with J gene TRBJ2-7, with D possibly TRBD2 on 5 matching bases. Trimming removed 10 bases at V and 5 bases at J, with 15 bases between. This CDR3 is 12 amino acids long. The germline CDR1 and CDR2 sequences are MNHNY and SVGAGI (reference sequence).

The rearrangement joins TRBV24-1 to TRBJ2-3; unclear D gene. The CDR3 runs to 13 residues. Deletions cut 3 bases from V and 3 bases from J, with 6 bases between. CDR1 KGHDR and CDR2 SFDVKD come from the germline V gene. The CDR3 coding sequence is TGTGCCACCAGTGATGCCGGGACAGATACGCAGTATTTT. This encodes CATSDAGTDTQYF.

This sequence joins TRBV11-3 and TRBJ2-1, with 9 bases that match TRBD2. The J segment lost 12 bases and the V segment lost 0 bases, leaving 15 bases of the junction unmatched. The CDR3 contains 17 residues. CDR1 is SGHNT and CDR2 is YENEEA in the germline V gene. CDR3 loop: CASSLDRGSGRVRSQFF. The CDR3 coding sequence is TGTGCCAGCAGCTTAGATCGGGGTAGCGGGAGAGTAAGGTCGCAGTTCTTC.

This clonotype was seen repeatedly, ten times or more. The chain joins TRBV4-1 to TRBJ2-5; TRBD2 might be the D (6 bases). Looked up from germline, CDR1 is MGHRA and CDR2 is YSYEKL. Trimming removed 2 bases at V and 5 bases at J, with 15 bases between. The CDR3 contains 15 residues. CDR3 amino acids: CASSQQHSSGETQYF. The DNA of the CDR3 is TGCGCCAGCAGCCAACAACACTCGAGCGGGGAGACCCAGTACTTC.